Sequencing of this T cell receptor beta chain was carried out in a study of blood T cell repertoires in COVID-19. The wider study: Sample material is recorded as cDNA or gDNA derived from T cells, B-cell-depleted T cells, or PBMCs.

Generated by immunoSEQ multiplex PCR, the TCRdb table keeps only in-frame clones and is missing some. The repertoire has about 120,000 clones, under 80% of them found once; the top ten carry about 2.5%. CDR3 size: 16 residues. CDR1 and CDR2 (germline): MNHEY, SVGAGI. Trimming pared 2 bases from V and 3 bases from J, leaving 14 bases between. Sample: peripheral blood. The chain uses TRBV6-5 and TRBJ2-4; maybe TRBD2 (5 bases). The TCR sequence derives from a man between 50 and 59 years old with acute or convalescent COVID-19. CDR3 coding DNA: TGTGCCAGCAGTTACGCATACCGGGATTACAAAAACATTCAGTACTTC. It yields the protein CASSYAYRDYKNIQYF.